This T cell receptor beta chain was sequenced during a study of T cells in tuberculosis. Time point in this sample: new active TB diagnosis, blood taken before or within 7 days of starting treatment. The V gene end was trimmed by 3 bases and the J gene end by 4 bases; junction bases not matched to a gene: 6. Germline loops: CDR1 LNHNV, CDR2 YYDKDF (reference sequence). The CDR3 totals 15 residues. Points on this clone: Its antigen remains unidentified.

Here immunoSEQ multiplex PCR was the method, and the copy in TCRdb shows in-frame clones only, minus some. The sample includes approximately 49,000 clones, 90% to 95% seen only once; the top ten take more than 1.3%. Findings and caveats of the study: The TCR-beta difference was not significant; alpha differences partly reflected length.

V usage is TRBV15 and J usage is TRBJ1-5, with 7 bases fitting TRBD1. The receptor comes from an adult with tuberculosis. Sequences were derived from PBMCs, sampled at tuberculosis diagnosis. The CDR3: CATSSPRDRNQPQHF. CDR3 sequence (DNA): TGTGCCACCAGCAGCCCCCGGGACAGAAATCAGCCCCAGCATTTT.